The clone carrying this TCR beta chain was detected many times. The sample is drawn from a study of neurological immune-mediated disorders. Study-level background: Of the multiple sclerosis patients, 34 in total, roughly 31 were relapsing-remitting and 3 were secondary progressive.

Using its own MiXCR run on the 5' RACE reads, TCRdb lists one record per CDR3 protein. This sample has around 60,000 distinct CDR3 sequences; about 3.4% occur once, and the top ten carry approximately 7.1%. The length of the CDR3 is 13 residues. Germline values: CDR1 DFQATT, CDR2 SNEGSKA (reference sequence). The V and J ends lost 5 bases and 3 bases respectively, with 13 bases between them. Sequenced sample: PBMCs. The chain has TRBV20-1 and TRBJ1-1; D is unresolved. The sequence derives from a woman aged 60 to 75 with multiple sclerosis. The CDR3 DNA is TGCAGTGCTGCCGGGATCCAGGACACTGAAGCTTTCTTT. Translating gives CSAAGIQDTEAFF.